This TCR beta chain was documented in a study of T cells in Graves' hyperthyroidism and ophthalmopathy. From RNA transcripts, TCR beta CDR3 regions were amplified. The study used the HTBI primer set for a first-round RT-PCR of the TCR CDR3. TCRdb re-called the multiplex PCR reads with MiXCR, one entry per CDR3 protein. The profile shows hundreds of thousands of distinct CDR3 sequences, more than 20% of them singletons. In this sample, this clonotype turned up many times. Germline CDR1 SGHTA, CDR2 FQGNSA. This CDR3 is 12 amino acids long. Trimming cost V 1 base and J 9 bases, with 9 bases left between them.

The clonotype originates from a man aged 45-65 years with Graves' hyperthyroidism. What was sequenced was blood. This chain joins TRBV7-2 and TRBJ1-2, with D perhaps TRBD1 (5 bases). DNA of the CDR3: TGTGCCAGCAGCTTAGATGGGGGTAGCTACACCTTC. It is translated as CASSLDGGSYTF.